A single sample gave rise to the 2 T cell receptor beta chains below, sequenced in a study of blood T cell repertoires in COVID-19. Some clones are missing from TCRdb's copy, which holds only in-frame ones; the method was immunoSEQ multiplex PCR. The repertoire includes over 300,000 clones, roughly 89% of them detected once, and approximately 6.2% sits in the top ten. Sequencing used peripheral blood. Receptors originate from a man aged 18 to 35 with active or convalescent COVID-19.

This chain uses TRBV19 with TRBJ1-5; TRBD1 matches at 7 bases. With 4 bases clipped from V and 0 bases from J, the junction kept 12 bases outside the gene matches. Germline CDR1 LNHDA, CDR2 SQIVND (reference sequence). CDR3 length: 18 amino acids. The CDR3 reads CASSRKLDREYSNQPQHF. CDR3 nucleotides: TGTGCCAGTAGTAGAAAACTCGACAGGGAGTATAGCAATCAGCCCCAGCATTTT.

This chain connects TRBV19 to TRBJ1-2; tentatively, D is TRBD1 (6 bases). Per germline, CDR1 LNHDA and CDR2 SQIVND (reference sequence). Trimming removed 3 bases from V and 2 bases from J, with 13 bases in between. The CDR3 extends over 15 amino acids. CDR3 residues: CASSIGQNSNYGYTF. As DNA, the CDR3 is TGTGCCAGTAGTATTGGACAGAATTCCAACTATGGCTACACCTTC.